The rows below give T cell receptor beta chains drawn from one sample of a study of CD8 T cells in Susac syndrome. In TCRdb, the immunoSEQ multiplex PCR reads were re-called with MiXCR into one record per CDR3 protein. The table has over 120,000 distinct CDR3 sequences, roughly 95% seen once. The sequenced material came from CD4+ T cells from PBMCs. The receptor set was obtained from a human donor in good health. CDR3s leave out the opening cysteine and the closing phenylalanine or tryptophan. Each record gives: D gene, J gene, V gene, CDR3 protein. The D gene is left open where the match is weak.

TRBD1 TRBJ2-5 TRBV5-1 ASSRGQQETQY
- TRBJ2-1 TRBV24-1 ATSDSRQQF
TRBD1 TRBJ1-1 TRBV4-1 ASSQKSLTGGASTEAF
TRBD2 TRBJ2-1 TRBV6-5 ASRVAGGEQF
TRBD2 TRBJ2-2 TRBV20-1 SAIATGTSENTGELF
- TRBJ2-6 TRBV20-1 SATVTGGANVLT
TRBD1 TRBJ2-2 TRBV2 ASSGQGLDTGELF
- TRBJ2-1 TRBV4-1 ASSQDSDGEPYNEQF
- TRBJ1-2 TRBV29-1 SVESAIYGYT
TRBD2 TRBJ2-2 TRBV27 ASSEGALAGYTGELF
TRBD2 TRBJ2-3 TRBV4-1 ASSLLAGTTDTQY
TRBD1 TRBJ2-7 TRBV28 ASTPPPGGSGYEQY
TRBD2 TRBJ2-3 TRBV27 ASSFRQTSRIAYSTDTQY
- TRBJ2-7 TRBV28 ASSLSPGLYEQY
- TRBJ2-7 TRBV12-5 ASGSGGADEQY
- TRBJ2-7 TRBV7-9 ASGLPGWEQY
- TRBJ2-2 TRBV18 ASSGANTGELF
- TRBJ1-5 TRBV29-1 SVAQGLTQPQH
TRBD2 TRBJ2-7 TRBV10-3 AIKNGGSGYEQY
- TRBJ1-5 TRBV6-2/TRBV6-3 ASSYYRVGNQPQH
TRBD1 TRBJ1-5 TRBV29-1 SVTGGVDQPQH
- TRBJ2-7 TRBV20-1 SARDPKARESEQY
TRBD2 TRBJ2-1 TRBV6-1 ASSEFPPTSGRTNEQF
- TRBJ2-1 TRBV5-1 ASSHTGAGLNEQF
- TRBJ1-1 TRBV20-1 SASKQKNTEAF
- TRBJ1-2 TRBV3-1 ASSQWLRGDYGYT
TRBD1 TRBJ1-1 TRBV5-6 ASSLAAGGPEAF
- TRBJ1-1 TRBV27 ASSKRGSTEAF
TRBD1 TRBJ2-1 TRBV29-1 SGGQGANEQF
TRBD1 TRBJ1-5 TRBV30 ALGSGQGYQPQH
- TRBJ1-2 TRBV3-1 ASSHRDHRRTYGYT
- TRBJ2-3 TRBV20-1 SARTEGDTQY
- TRBJ2-7 TRBV23-1 ASSLQRYSSYEQY
- TRBJ2-5 TRBV12-3/TRBV12-4 ASSLMGETQY
TRBD1 TRBJ1-2 TRBV6-2/TRBV6-3 ASSYWRQGYGYT
- TRBJ1-1 TRBV10-3 AISEYTEAF
- TRBJ2-2 TRBV29-1 SVVRDRVGELF
TRBD2 TRBJ2-7 TRBV20-1 SALSGNEQY
- TRBJ1-5 TRBV7-9 ASSLGQGYAQPQH
TRBD2 TRBJ2-5 TRBV5-1 ASSSREASGQETQY